A single sample gave rise to the 2 T cell receptor beta chains below, sequenced in a study of blood T cell repertoires in COVID-19. Produced via immunoSEQ multiplex PCR; TCRdb's table is partial and in-frame only. This table holds 250,000 to 350,000 clones, approximately 92% found once. Sample: peripheral blood. Source of these receptors: a woman in her twenties or thirties with COVID-19, enrolled during active disease.

The V call is TRBV28, the J call TRBJ2-4; maybe TRBD1 (7 bases). Germline V gene data show CDR1 as MDHEN and CDR2 as SYDVKM. The CDR3 has 13 amino acids. V lost 6 bases to trimming and J lost 6 bases, with 12 bases between them. The CDR3 sequence is CASSQGDLNIQYF. CDR3 DNA sequence: TGTGCCAGCAGCCAGGGGGACTTAAACATTCAGTACTTC.

This clone was counted between two and nine times. The J gene is TRBJ2-7, the V gene TRBV19; D is undetermined. Trimming shortened V by 3 bases and J by 0 bases, and 9 bases separated the two germline ends. The germline V gene encodes CDR1 LNHDA and CDR2 SQIVND (reference sequence). The CDR3 totals 14 residues. DNA for the CDR3: TGTGCCAGTAGTATTCGGCGGATCTCCTACGAGCAGTACTTC. This codes for CASSIRRISYEQYF. Using reference TRBV19 and TRBJ2-7 for the parts outside the CDR3, the full variable domain is DGGITQSPKYLFRKEGQNVTLSCEQNLNHDAMYWYRQDPGQGLRLIYYSQIVNDFQKGDIAEGYSVSREKKESFPLTVTSAQKNPTAFYLCASSIRRISYEQYFGPGTRLTVT.